The 19 T cell receptor beta chains below come from one sample, sequenced in a study of CD8+ T cells in alopecia areata. Sequencing templates came from extracted RNA that was reverse transcribed into cDNA. Sequencing was performed with immunoSEQ multiplex PCR; in TCRdb, only in-frame clones are kept and a portion is missing. The sample contains about 110,000 clones, around 59% of which appear only once. Sequencing was carried out using CD8+ T cells sorted from blood. The receptors were sampled from a human donor in good health.

V and J are TRBV29-1 and TRBJ2-1; a weak D match, TRBD2 (5 bases). The V and J ends lost 5 bases and 7 bases respectively, with 9 bases between them. Germline V CDR1 and CDR2: SQVTM, ANQGSEA. The CDR3 spans 11 residues. The CDR3 protein is CSVLDFNEQFF. DNA for the CDR3: TGCAGCGTTTTGGACTTTAATGAGCAGTTCTTC.

V gene TRBV25-1 combines with J gene TRBJ2-5, with D hard to call. Germline CDR1 MGHDK, CDR2 SYGVNS. This CDR3 has 15 amino acids. V was clipped by 4 bases and J by 0 bases, with 12 bases between them. The CDR3 nucleotides read TGTGCCAGCAGTGTCAACCGAGGTAACCAAGAGACCCAGTACTTC. It translates to CASSVNRGNQETQYF.

CDR3 sequence: CASLGPANEQFF. CDR3 coding DNA: TGTGCCAGCCTGGGGCCGGCCAATGAGCAGTTCTTC. The chain links TRBV7-9 to TRBJ2-1, with a weak D call TRBD1 (5 bases). The length of the CDR3 is 12 residues. Trimming stripped 8 bases from V and 6 bases from J, with 11 bases between. CDR1 and CDR2 (germline): SEHNR, FQNEAQ (reference sequence).

The chain recombines TRBV5-6 with TRBJ2-3, with unresolved D. The V gene's germline CDR1 is SGHDT and CDR2 YYEEEE. Trimming left V 0 bases short and J 4 bases short, with 3 bases between. There are 12 residues in the CDR3. CDR3 coding DNA: TGTGCCAGCAGCTTGGATCCAGATACGCAGTATTTT. Translating gives CASSLDPDTQYF.

The chain carries TRBV28 and TRBJ1-1; D gene uncertain. V lost 1 base, J lost 1 base, and 7 bases lay in between. Germline CDR1 MDHEN, CDR2 SYDVKM. The CDR3 is 14 residues long. For the CDR3, the DNA is TGTGCCAGCAGTTTATTAGGCTCGAACACTGAAGCTTTCTTT. It yields the protein CASSLLGSNTEAFF.

The rearrangement uses TRBV13 and TRBJ2-5, with D possibly TRBD2 on 6 matching bases. The CDR3 has 13 residues. Trimming removed 3 bases at V and 2 bases at J, with 7 bases between. Germline CDR1 is PRHDT and CDR2 is FYEKMQ (reference sequence). Here the CDR3 DNA reads TGTGCCAGCAGCTTCGGGGGACAAGAGACCCAGTACTTC. The encoded protein is CASSFGGQETQYF.

This chain connects TRBV29-1 to TRBJ2-7; 7 bases are shared with TRBD2. The CDR3 loop spans 11 amino acids. Germline V CDR1 and CDR2: SQVTM, ANQGSEA. The V gene end was trimmed by 6 bases and the J gene end by 6 bases; junction bases not matched to a gene: 5. CDR3 nucleotide sequence: TGCAGCGTGGGGACTATAAGCGAGCAGTACTTC. Translated: CSVGTISEQYF.

The CDR3 sequence: CASSGGQGAYSNQPQHF. The CDR3 nucleotides are TGTGCCAGCAGTGGGGGACAGGGGGCGTATAGCAATCAGCCCCAGCATTTT. V is TRBV9 and J is TRBJ1-5; 12 bases align to TRBD1. This CDR3 has 17 amino acids. Germline V gene data show CDR1 as SGDLS and CDR2 as YYNGEE. V gave up 5 bases and J gave up 0 bases; unmatched junction bases: 6.

The chain uses TRBV5-1 and TRBJ2-1, with D possibly called TRBD1 or TRBD2 (5 bases each). The germline gives CDR1 SGHRS, CDR2 YFSETQ. Deletions cut 3 bases from V and 7 bases from J, with 5 bases between. The length of the CDR3 is 11 residues. The CDR3 bases are TGCGCCAGCAGCTGGGGGAATGAGCAGTTCTTC. Amino acid sequence: CASSWGNEQFF.

The rearrangement links TRBV7-8 to TRBJ2-7; possibly TRBD1 for D (6 bases). There are 14 residues in the CDR3. In germline, CDR1 is SGHVS, CDR2 FQNEAQ. Trimming pared 0 bases from V and 3 bases from J, leaving 9 bases between. DNA for the CDR3: TGTGCCAGCAGCTTAGCGAACAGGGACTACGAGCAGTACTTC. This encodes CASSLANRDYEQYF.

The CDR3 reads CASSSGVTYEQYF. The CDR3 region has the DNA TGTGCCAGCAGCTCCGGGGTTACCTACGAGCAGTACTTC. This chain joins TRBV5-6 and TRBJ2-7, with D possibly matching TRBD2 (5 bases). Trimming stripped 3 bases from V and 2 bases from J, with 9 bases between. This CDR3 contains 13 residues. Germline values: CDR1 SGHDT, CDR2 YYEEEE.

Comments on this clone: Other DNA variants within this sample encode the same CDR3. The rearrangement uses TRBV7-2 and TRBJ1-2, with unresolved D. This CDR3 region has 12 residues. Germline CDR1 SGHTA, CDR2 FQGNSA. V was cut by 5 bases and J by 4 bases, with 8 bases left in between. CDR3 amino acids: CASSPGSYGYTF. CDR3 sequence (DNA): TGTGCCAGCAGCCCAGGAAGCTATGGCTACACCTTC. Together with reference TRBV7-2 and TRBJ1-2, the CDR3 gives the full variable domain: GAGVSQSPSNKVTEKGKDVELRCDPISGHTALYWYRQSLGQGLEFLIYFQGNSAPDKSGLPSDRFSAERTGGSVSTLTIQRTQQEDSAVYLCASSPGSYGYTFGSGTRLTVV.

V and J are TRBV7-9 and TRBJ1-1; D call uncertain. Germline CDR1 and CDR2: SEHNR and FQNEAQ (reference sequence). The CDR3 has 12 amino acids. V lost 1 base, J lost 10 bases, and 10 bases lay in between. CDR3 amino acids: CASSLDRVGAFF. In nucleotides, the CDR3 is TGTGCCAGCAGCTTAGACCGGGTAGGAGCTTTCTTT.

The chain joins TRBV13 to TRBJ2-3; 11 nucleotides line up with TRBD2. The CDR3 sequence is 16 residues long. Germline loops: CDR1 PRHDT, CDR2 FYEKMQ (reference sequence). Losses at the gene ends were 4 bases for V and 8 bases for J; bases not matched to a gene: 11. CDR3 nucleotides: TGTGCCAGCAGCTCACTGACTAGCGGGGATGGGGCTACGCAGTATTTT. It yields the protein CASSSLTSGDGATQYF.

This chain uses TRBV11-1 with TRBJ2-1, with 12 bases that match TRBD2. V lost 5 bases and J lost 4; bases outside the gene matches: 6. Germline V gene sequence: CDR1 SGHAT, CDR2 FQDESV (reference sequence). This CDR3 region has 16 residues. The CDR3 region is CASSRTSGGLYNEQFF. In DNA form, the CDR3 reads TGTGCCAGCAGCCGCACTAGCGGGGGGCTTTACAATGAGCAGTTCTTC.

The chain couples TRBV29-1 to TRBJ1-1, with D perhaps TRBD1 (5 bases). V lost 0 bases and J 2 bases, leaving 13 bases between the germline ends. There are 15 residues in the CDR3. CDR1 is SQVTM, CDR2 ANQGSEA, per germline. The CDR3 DNA reads as TGCAGCGTTGAAGATTTGGTTAGGGGTAACACTGAAGCTTTCTTT. Translated: CSVEDLVRGNTEAFF.

V gene TRBV4-2 combines with J gene TRBJ2-3; D not certain. The length of the CDR3 is 15 residues. Germline loops: CDR1 LGHNA, CDR2 YNFKEQ. The V and J ends lost 3 bases and 0 bases respectively, with 10 bases between them. This CDR3 reads CASSQDDGSTDTQYF. The CDR3 bases are TGTGCCAGCAGCCAGGACGACGGGAGCACAGATACGCAGTATTTT.

There are a few counts of this clone. The rearrangement joins TRBV2 to TRBJ1-6, with D maybe TRBD1 (5 bases). The CDR3 runs to 14 residues. Germline CDR1 reads SNHLY; CDR2 reads FYNNEI. Trimming stripped 8 bases from V and 5 bases from J, with 13 bases between. The CDR3 loop is CASGREGDNSPLHF. The CDR3, as DNA: TGTGCCAGCGGAAGGGAAGGGGATAATTCACCCCTCCACTTT.

This clone came up a few times. The rearrangement uses TRBV2 and TRBJ2-3; no clear D gene. The CDR3 contains 14 residues. Germline V gene data show CDR1 as SNHLY and CDR2 as FYNNEI. Between the trimmed V and J ends, which lost 2 bases and 1 base, there was a span of 7 bases. Written as DNA, the CDR3 is TGTGCCAGCAGTGAATGGCCGGGCACAGATACGCAGTATTTT. Translating it yields CASSEWPGTDTQYF.